One sample yielded the 24 T cell receptor beta chains listed below, sequenced in a study of blood T cell repertoires in COVID-19 (dated by TCRdb to between 2020 and 2021). Libraries came from the immunoSEQ multiplex PCR assay. This immuneACCESS table, as held by TCRdb, lists in-frame sequences with V and J called but not all clones. Of the missing ones, under half trace to an unresolved V gene in checked studies; the others have no known cause. The table for this sample lists 210,000 or so clones; 85% to 90% of them were counted only once. The ten biggest clones cover over 3% of the sample. Input material: PBMCs or T cells enriched from blood (not recorded which). These receptors all stem from a woman aged 45-65 years in a cohort exposed to, infected with or recovered from COVID-19 (not recorded which).

This clone appeared once. The J gene is TRBJ2-5, the V gene TRBV5-1; TRBD1 matches at 9 bases. Per the germline V gene, CDR1 is SGHRS and CDR2 is YFSETQ. The J segment lost 4 bases and the V segment lost 4 bases, leaving 2 bases of the junction unmatched. This CDR3 is 13 amino acids long. The CDR3 bases are TGCGCCAGCAGCCGGGGACAGGGAGAGACCCAGTACTTC. Amino acids: CASSRGQGETQYF.

V and J are TRBV5-5 and TRBJ1-2; D may be TRBD1 (6 bases). The CDR3 loop spans 14 amino acids. The germline V and J ends were trimmed by 4 bases and 5 bases, with 15 bases remaining between them. Germline V CDR1 and CDR2: SGHKS, YYEKEE (reference sequence). CDR3 coding DNA: TGTGCCAGCAGCCTTATGTCAGGGGATTATGGCTACACCTTC. Translated, it gives CASSLMSGDYGYTF.

The V gene is TRBV29-1, the J gene TRBJ2-1; D might be TRBD1 (6 bases). Between the trimmed V and J ends, which lost 1 base and 7 bases, there was a span of 17 bases. The germline gives CDR1 SQVTM, CDR2 ANQGSEA. The CDR3 loop spans 15 amino acids. The CDR3: CSVEGQAGNENEQFF. The CDR3 bases are TGCAGCGTTGAAGGACAGGCTGGCAATGAGAATGAGCAGTTCTTC.

V gene TRBV19 combines with J gene TRBJ1-6; D is uncertain. Germline CDR1 is LNHDA and CDR2 is SQIVND (reference sequence). Trimming took off 8 bases at V and 8 bases at J, with 22 bases between the two ends. CDR3 length: 16 amino acids. CDR3 sequence (DNA): TGTGCCAGTGCTCACACAGCGCGAGGGAGACATTCACCCCTCCACTTT. It is translated as CASAHTARGRHSPLHF.

The chain couples TRBV29-1 to TRBJ2-2; 10 bases agree with TRBD2. The CDR3 spans 16 residues. Germline trimming cut 6 bases from V and 0 bases from J; bases unmatched to any gene: 7. Germline V gene lookup returns CDR1 SQVTM and CDR2 ANQGSEA. The DNA for the CDR3 is TGCAGCGTCATAGCGGGGGGCCTCGCGAACACCGGGGAGCTGTTTTTT. This encodes CSVIAGGLANTGELFF.

The rearrangement joins TRBV18 to TRBJ2-1, with D perhaps matching TRBD1 (6 bases). Trimming took 0 bases from V and 0 from J, leaving 18 bases between them. This CDR3 has 19 amino acids. CDR1 is KGHSH and CDR2 is LQKENI in the germline V gene. The DNA for the CDR3 is TGTGCCAGCTCACCACCTAACAGGGTTATAAGTGGCTCCTACAATGAGCAGTTCTTC. Translated, it gives CASSPPNRVISGSYNEQFF.

In the case of this clone: An end of the junction does not agree with germline; a read error may underlie this. The CDR3, as DNA: TGTGCCAGCAGTGGGAGAGGAGAGGCCCAGTACTTC. Its protein product is CASSGRGEAQYF. V usage is TRBV2 and J usage is TRBJ2-5; D gene unclear. The CDR3 has 12 amino acids. Germline assignment: CDR1 SNHLY and CDR2 FYNNEI.

The rearrangement links TRBV5-1 to TRBJ2-2, with 7 nucleotides matching TRBD1. V trimming: 2 bases; J trimming: 1 base; junction bases outside the gene matches: 2. The CDR3 contains 15 residues. Germline V gives CDR1 SGHRS, CDR2 YFSETQ. CDR3 bases: TGCGCCAGCAGCTTCCGGGACAGGAACACCGGGGAGCTGTTTTTT. Translating it yields CASSFRDRNTGELFF.

The gene calls are TRBV6-4 and TRBJ2-3, with D hard to call. Trimming cost V 0 bases and J 4 bases, with 8 bases left between them. This CDR3 has 14 amino acids. The germline CDR1 and CDR2 sequences are MRHNA and SNTAGT. Here the CDR3 reads CASSDSKSPDTQYF. Here the CDR3 DNA reads TGTGCCAGCAGTGACTCGAAAAGCCCAGATACGCAGTATTTT.

The chain is built from TRBV9 and TRBJ1-1; D is perhaps TRBD1 (6 bases). V lost 4 bases, J lost 5 bases, and 18 bases lay in between. The CDR3 covers 15 residues. Germline assignment: CDR1 SGDLS and CDR2 YYNGEE. The CDR3 region is CASSPTGQLGTEAFF. The CDR3 DNA sequence: TGTGCCAGCAGCCCCACAGGACAGCTTGGGACTGAAGCTTTCTTT.

The chain links TRBV5-1 to TRBJ2-1; D is undetermined. The length of the CDR3 is 12 residues. CDR1 is SGHRS, CDR2 YFSETQ, per germline. Trimming pared 1 base from V and 9 bases from J, leaving 8 bases between. CDR3 sequence reads: CASSLQAGEQFF. In DNA, the CDR3 is TGCGCCAGCAGCTTGCAAGCAGGTGAGCAGTTCTTC.

The gene calls are TRBV2 and TRBJ2-5, with TRBD1 matching 8 bases. Trimming took 5 bases from V and 4 from J; bases not matched to a gene: 12. Looked up from germline, CDR1 is SNHLY and CDR2 is FYNNEI. The CDR3 is 16 residues long. Written as DNA, the CDR3 is TGTGCCAGCAGTCCACGGACAGGGCGGGTGCGAGAGACCCAGTACTTC. Translating it yields CASSPRTGRVRETQYF.

V is TRBV11-2 and J is TRBJ1-2; D gene unclear. V lost 1 base and J 1 base, leaving 7 bases between the germline ends. The CDR3 runs 14 residues. Germline V CDR1 and CDR2: SGHAT, FQNNGV. CDR3 sequence (DNA): TGTGCCAGCAGCTTAGTGCAGTTTAACTATGGCTACACCTTC. Amino acids: CASSLVQFNYGYTF.

The chain carries TRBV7-2 and TRBJ1-6; the D gene is possibly TRBD1 (5 bases). CDR3 length: 14 amino acids. Trimming left V 2 bases short and J 6 bases short, with 8 bases between. CDR1 is SGHTA and CDR2 is FQGNSA in the germline V gene. The CDR3 DNA is TGTGCCAGCAGCTTAAAGGGGTCTAATTCACCCCTCCACTTT. This gives the protein CASSLKGSNSPLHF.

This clone occurred once. The CDR3 nucleotides read TGTGCCAGCAGCTTGGACGGGGCAACTAATGAAAAACTGTTTTTT. Protein: CASSLDGATNEKLFF. This sequence joins TRBV7-9 and TRBJ1-4; the D is unclear. The CDR3 has 15 amino acids. Germline V CDR1 and CDR2: SEHNR, FQNEAQ (reference sequence). V lost 3 bases and J lost 0, with 8 bases in between.

The rearrangement uses TRBV30 and TRBJ2-7, with a possible D match to TRBD1 (6 bases). The V gene's germline CDR1 is GTSNPN and CDR2 SVGIG (reference sequence). This CDR3 region has 13 residues. V was clipped by 0 bases and J by 3 bases, with 9 bases between them. Here the CDR3 DNA reads TGTGCCTGGAGTGTCCAGGGGCACTACGAGCAGTACTTC. Its translation: CAWSVQGHYEQYF.

The chain joins TRBV4-1 to TRBJ2-1; maybe TRBD2 (6 bases). Germline V gene data show CDR1 as MGHRA and CDR2 as YSYEKL. This CDR3 has 11 residues. Between the trimmed V and J ends, which lost 7 bases and 7 bases, there was a span of 8 bases. The CDR3 DNA is TGCGCCAGCATGGGGGGTAATGAGCAGTTCTTC. Its protein product is CASMGGNEQFF.

The genes are TRBV19 and TRBJ1-5; D is unresolved. V was clipped by 3 bases and J by 7 bases, with 7 bases between them. This CDR3 has 12 amino acids. CDR1 is LNHDA, CDR2 SQIVND, per germline (reference sequence). The CDR3 is CASSIGSQPQHF. The CDR3, as DNA: TGTGCCAGTAGTATCGGGTCACAGCCCCAGCATTTT. Looking up the rest from reference TRBV19 and TRBJ1-5 gives the full variable domain: DGGITQSPKYLFRKEGQNVTLSCEQNLNHDAMYWYRQDPGQGLRLIYYSQIVNDFQKGDIAEGYSVSREKKESFPLTVTSAQKNPTAFYLCASSIGSQPQHFGDGTRLSIL.

The sample holds a few counts of this clone. The CDR3 sequence is CASSQWGDHNSPLHF. CDR3 sequence (DNA): TGCGCCAGCAGTCAATGGGGGGACCATAATTCACCCCTCCACTTT. The chain combines TRBV23-1 with TRBJ1-6; D possibly corresponds to TRBD1 (5 bases). TRBV23-1 is flagged as an ORF with uncertain function. V shed 1 base and J shed 5 bases, with 9 bases lying between them. The length of the CDR3 is 15 residues.

Only one count was recorded for this clone. This chain joins TRBV7-2 and TRBJ2-2; TRBD2 matches 8 bases. Germline V gives CDR1 SGHTA, CDR2 FQGNSA. J lost 6 bases, V lost 6 bases, and 12 bases had no gene match. CDR3 length equals 16 residues. The CDR3 spells CASRPGGVRRSGELFF. CDR3 coding DNA: TGTGCCAGCAGACCCGGGGGGGTGAGGCGGTCCGGGGAGCTGTTTTTT.

This clone was recorded a few times. V gene TRBV7-8 combines with J gene TRBJ1-2; D is undetermined. Trimming removed 3 bases at V and 3 bases at J, with 23 bases between. CDR1 is SGHVS and CDR2 is FQNEAQ in the germline V gene. The CDR3 sequence is 18 residues long. The CDR3 DNA reads TGTGCCAGCAGCTTGAGGTTCTCCCGTGACCCCCCCTACTATGGCTACACCTTC. Residues: CASSLRFSRDPPYYGYTF.

The chain has TRBV5-1 and TRBJ2-2, with 10 bases aligning to TRBD1. V lost 2 bases and J lost 5; bases outside the gene matches: 6. Germline values: CDR1 SGHRS, CDR2 YFSETQ. There are 16 residues in the CDR3. Here the CDR3 DNA reads TGCGCCAGCAGCTTCGGTGGACAGGGGGTGACCGGGGAGCTGTTTTTT. Amino acids: CASSFGGQGVTGELFF. Drawing the rest from reference TRBV5-1 and TRBJ2-2, the complete variable domain is KAGVTQTPRYLIKTRGQQVTLSCSPISGHRSVSWYQQTPGQGLQFLFEYFSETQRNKGNFPGRFSGRQFSNSRSEMNVSTLELGDSALYLCASSFGGQGVTGELFFGEGSRLTVL.

The chain employs TRBV6-1 and TRBJ1-3, with a weak D call TRBD1 (5 bases). Trimming took off 1 base at V and 5 bases at J, with 9 bases between the two ends. CDR1 MNHNS and CDR2 SASEGT come from the germline V gene. There are 14 residues in the CDR3. The CDR3 protein is CASSEVTDRNTIYF. The CDR3 coding sequence is TGTGCCAGCAGTGAAGTGACAGATAGAAACACCATATATTTT.

V usage is TRBV7-2 and J usage is TRBJ2-1; 11 bases fit TRBD2. This CDR3 has 15 residues. The V segment lost 5 bases and the J segment 7 bases; nucleotides outside the gene matches: 7. Germline assignment: CDR1 SGHTA and CDR2 FQGNSA. The CDR3: CASSTEPSGGNEQFF. DNA for the CDR3: TGTGCCAGCAGCACAGAACCTAGCGGGGGGAATGAGCAGTTCTTC.